This is a list of T cell receptor beta chains from one sample in a study of Tregs in tolerant kidney transplant recipients. Method: immunoSEQ multiplex PCR; TCRdb's copy keeps in-frame clones and lacks some. The table records roughly 250,000 clones, around 82% of them present only once. The specimen was CD4+ T cells from blood. The receptors were sampled from a human donor in good health. The CDR3 runs from the conserved cysteine through the conserved F or W. A D gene is named only where the DNA matches it firmly. Not every row has a clone size; where given, it reads once, few, many or a size class.

cdr3_aa: CASSPGQSTEAFF
cdr3_nt: TGTGCCAGCAGCCCCGGACAGAGCACTGAAGCTTTCTTT
clone_size: NA
j_call: TRBJ1-1
v_call: TRBV7-3
d_call: NA

cdr3_aa: CAWSGTLGNTIYF
cdr3_nt: TGTGCCTGGAGTGGGACACTTGGAAACACCATATATTTT
clone_size: NA
j_call: TRBJ1-3
v_call: TRBV30
d_call: NA

cdr3_aa: CASSLGGQGAYEQYF
cdr3_nt: TGCGCCAGCAGCCTAGGTGGACAGGGTGCCTACGAGCAGTACTTC
clone_size: NA
j_call: TRBJ2-7
v_call: TRBV5-1
d_call: TRBD1

cdr3_aa: CASSSQPNTEAFF
cdr3_nt: TGTGCCAGCAGCTCCCAGCCCAACACTGAAGCTTTCTTT
clone_size: NA
j_call: TRBJ1-1
v_call: TRBV7-3
d_call: NA

cdr3_aa: CASSEDSGTGEQYF
cdr3_nt: TGTGCCAGCAGCGAAGACTCCGGGACAGGCGAGCAGTACTTC
clone_size: NA
j_call: TRBJ2-7
v_call: TRBV7-9
d_call: TRBD1

cdr3_aa: CASSPHSSGGFNEQFF
cdr3_nt: TGTGCTAGCAGCCCACATTCTAGCGGGGGATTCAATGAGCAGTTCTTC
clone_size: NA
j_call: TRBJ2-1
v_call: TRBV7-7
d_call: TRBD2

cdr3_aa: CASSSQGSNYGYTF
cdr3_nt: TGTGCCAGCTCGTCACAGGGATCTAACTATGGCTACACCTTC
clone_size: NA
j_call: TRBJ1-2
v_call: TRBV18
d_call: NA

cdr3_aa: CASSDDRGSDTQYF
cdr3_nt: TGCGCCAGCAGTGATGACAGGGGATCAGATACGCAGTATTTT
clone_size: NA
j_call: TRBJ2-3
v_call: TRBV5-1
d_call: TRBD1

cdr3_aa: CASSTWSSNQPQHF
cdr3_nt: TGTGCCAGTAGTACCTGGAGTAGCAATCAGCCCCAGCATTTT
clone_size: NA
j_call: TRBJ1-5
v_call: TRBV19
d_call: NA

cdr3_aa: CASTRQGYNEQFF
cdr3_nt: TGTGCCAGCACCCGACAGGGGTACAATGAGCAGTTCTTC
clone_size: NA
j_call: TRBJ2-1
v_call: TRBV6-5
d_call: TRBD1

cdr3_aa: CASSLWPRLREFPNEQFF
cdr3_nt: TGTGCCAGCAGCTTGTGGCCCCGCTTGCGGGAGTTCCCCAATGAGCAGTTCTTC
clone_size: NA
j_call: TRBJ2-1
v_call: TRBV5-5
d_call: TRBD2

cdr3_aa: CASSQDHREGQETQYF
cdr3_nt: TGTGCCAGCAGCCAAGATCATCGGGAGGGCCAAGAGACCCAGTACTTC
clone_size: NA
j_call: TRBJ2-5
v_call: TRBV14
d_call: TRBD2

cdr3_aa: CASSLRLAGGRNEQYF
cdr3_nt: TGTGCCAGCAGCCTGCGACTAGCGGGAGGGCGGAACGAGCAGTACTTC
clone_size: few
j_call: TRBJ2-7
v_call: TRBV7-2
d_call: TRBD2

cdr3_aa: CASSSNTGSSYNSPLHF
cdr3_nt: TGTGCCAGCTCATCCAATACAGGGAGCTCCTATAATTCACCCCTCCACTTT
clone_size: NA
j_call: TRBJ1-6
v_call: TRBV18
d_call: NA

cdr3_aa: CASSTDRGPNQPQHF
cdr3_nt: TGTGCCAGTAGTACCGACAGGGGACCTAATCAGCCCCAGCATTTT
clone_size: NA
j_call: TRBJ1-5
v_call: TRBV19
d_call: TRBD1

cdr3_aa: CASSRGLAGGGSNEQFF
cdr3_nt: TGTGCCAGCAGTCGCGGACTAGCGGGAGGAGGGTCCAATGAGCAGTTCTTC
clone_size: NA
j_call: TRBJ2-1
v_call: TRBV11-2
d_call: TRBD2

cdr3_aa: CASSDTNQPQHF
cdr3_nt: TGTGCCAGCAGTGACACCAATCAGCCCCAGCATTTT
clone_size: NA
j_call: TRBJ1-5
v_call: TRBV2
d_call: NA

cdr3_aa: CASSLPAAWRMNTEAFF
cdr3_nt: TGTGCCAGCAGCTTGCCGGCCGCATGGAGGATGAACACTGAAGCTTTCTTT
clone_size: NA
j_call: TRBJ1-1
v_call: TRBV5-6
d_call: NA

cdr3_aa: CASYKGARSGGYTF
cdr3_nt: TGTGCCAGCTACAAGGGGGCGAGGAGCGGTGGCTACACCTTC
clone_size: NA
j_call: TRBJ1-2
v_call: TRBV6-5
d_call: TRBD1

cdr3_aa: CASSFTTGTEAFF
cdr3_nt: TGTGCCAGCAGCTTCACCACAGGGACTGAAGCTTTCTTT
clone_size: NA
j_call: TRBJ1-1
v_call: TRBV7-8
d_call: NA

cdr3_aa: CSARVGETQYF
cdr3_nt: TGCAGTGCTAGAGTAGGGGAGACCCAGTACTTC
clone_size: NA
j_call: TRBJ2-5
v_call: TRBV20-1
d_call: NA

cdr3_aa: CASSLFGGTGYGYTF
cdr3_nt: TGTGCCAGCAGCTTGTTTGGGGGGACCGGGTATGGCTACACCTTC
clone_size: NA
j_call: TRBJ1-2
v_call: TRBV5-8
d_call: NA

cdr3_aa: CASSPAGREGDDYYEQYF
cdr3_nt: TGTGCCAGCTCACCGGCGGGGCGGGAGGGGGACGACTACTACGAGCAGTACTTC
clone_size: NA
j_call: TRBJ2-7
v_call: TRBV18
d_call: TRBD2

cdr3_aa: CSVEKQGYGYTEAFF
cdr3_nt: TGCAGCGTTGAAAAGCAGGGGTACGGGTACACTGAAGCTTTCTTT
clone_size: NA
j_call: TRBJ1-1
v_call: TRBV29-1
d_call: NA

cdr3_aa: CASSKPGLRPYTEAFF
cdr3_nt: TGTGCCAGTAGTAAACCGGGGCTACGGCCATACACTGAAGCTTTCTTT
clone_size: NA
j_call: TRBJ1-1
v_call: TRBV19
d_call: NA

cdr3_aa: CASSLALGRVGYEQYF
cdr3_nt: TGTGCCAGCAGCTTAGCCCTCGGCAGGGTGGGCTACGAGCAGTACTTC
clone_size: NA
j_call: TRBJ2-7
v_call: TRBV11-2
d_call: NA

cdr3_aa: CASSLGPQETQYF
cdr3_nt: TGCGCCAGCAGCTTAGGTCCCCAAGAGACCCAGTACTTC
clone_size: once
j_call: TRBJ2-5
v_call: TRBV5-1
d_call: NA

cdr3_aa: CASSQRGTAWSNEKLFF
cdr3_nt: TGTGCCAGCAGCCAACGCGGGACAGCGTGGAGTAATGAAAAACTGTTTTTT
clone_size: NA
j_call: TRBJ1-4
v_call: TRBV14
d_call: TRBD1

cdr3_aa: CASSESRKALTEAFF
cdr3_nt: TGCGCCAGCAGTGAGTCGAGAAAGGCCCTTACTGAAGCTTTCTTT
clone_size: NA
j_call: TRBJ1-1
v_call: TRBV10-1
d_call: NA

cdr3_aa: CASSRQSGTEAFF
cdr3_nt: TGTGCCAGCAGTCGACAATCCGGGACTGAAGCTTTCTTT
clone_size: NA
j_call: TRBJ1-1
v_call: TRBV6-5
d_call: NA

cdr3_aa: CASSHRSPEVGGELFF
cdr3_nt: TGTGCCAGCAGTCACCGAAGCCCTGAGGTTGGTGGGGAGCTGTTTTTT
clone_size: NA
j_call: TRBJ2-2
v_call: TRBV7-9
d_call: NA